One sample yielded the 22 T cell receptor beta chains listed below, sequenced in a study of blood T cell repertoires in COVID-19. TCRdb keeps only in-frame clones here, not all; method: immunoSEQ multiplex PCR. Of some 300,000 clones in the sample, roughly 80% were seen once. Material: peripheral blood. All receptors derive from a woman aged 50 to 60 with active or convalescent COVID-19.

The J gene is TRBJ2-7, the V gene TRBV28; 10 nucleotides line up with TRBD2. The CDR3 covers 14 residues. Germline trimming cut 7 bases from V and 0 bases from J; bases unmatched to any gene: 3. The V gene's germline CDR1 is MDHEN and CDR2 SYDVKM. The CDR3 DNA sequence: TGTGCCAGCAAACTAGCGGGAAGCTCCTACGAGCAGTACTTC. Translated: CASKLAGSSYEQYF.

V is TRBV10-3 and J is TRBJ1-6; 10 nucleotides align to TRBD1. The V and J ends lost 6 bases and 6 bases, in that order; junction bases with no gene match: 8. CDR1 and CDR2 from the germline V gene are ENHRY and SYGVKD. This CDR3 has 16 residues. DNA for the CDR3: TGTGCCATCAGATCGCCGGGACAGGGGAGTAATTCACCCCTCCACTTT. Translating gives CAIRSPGQGSNSPLHF.

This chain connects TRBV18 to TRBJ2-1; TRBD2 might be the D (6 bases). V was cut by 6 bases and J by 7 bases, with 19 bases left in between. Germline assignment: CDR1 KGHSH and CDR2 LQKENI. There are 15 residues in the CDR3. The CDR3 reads CASSYSLANGNEQFF. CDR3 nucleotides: TGTGCCAGCTCTTACTCCCTAGCGAATGGAAATGAGCAGTTCTTC.

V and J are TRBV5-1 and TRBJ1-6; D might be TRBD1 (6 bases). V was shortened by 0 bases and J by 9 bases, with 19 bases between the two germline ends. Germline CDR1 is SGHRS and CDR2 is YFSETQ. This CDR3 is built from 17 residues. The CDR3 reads CASSLGLSAGDGSPLHF. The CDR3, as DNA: TGCGCCAGCAGCTTGGGGTTGTCGGCAGGGGACGGTTCACCCCTCCACTTT.

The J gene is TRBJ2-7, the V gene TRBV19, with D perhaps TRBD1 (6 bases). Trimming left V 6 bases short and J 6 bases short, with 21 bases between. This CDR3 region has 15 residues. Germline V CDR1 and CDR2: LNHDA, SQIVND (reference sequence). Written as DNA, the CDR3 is TGTGCCAGTAGAACGACCTGGACAGTAGTAATCGAGCAGTACTTC. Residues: CASRTTWTVVIEQYF.

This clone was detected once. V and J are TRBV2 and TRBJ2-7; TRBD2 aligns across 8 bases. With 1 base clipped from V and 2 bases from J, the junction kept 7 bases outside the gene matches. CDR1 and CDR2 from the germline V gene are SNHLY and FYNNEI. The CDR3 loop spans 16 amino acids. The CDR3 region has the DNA TGTGCCAGCAGTGAAGTGGGAGCGGGAGATCCCTACGAGCAGTACTTC. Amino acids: CASSEVGAGDPYEQYF.

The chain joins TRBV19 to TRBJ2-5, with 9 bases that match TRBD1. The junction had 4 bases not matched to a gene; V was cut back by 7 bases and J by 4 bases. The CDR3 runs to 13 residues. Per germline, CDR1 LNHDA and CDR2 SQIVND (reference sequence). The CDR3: CASTPTGGETQYF. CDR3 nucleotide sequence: TGTGCCAGTACCCCGACAGGGGGAGAGACCCAGTACTTC.

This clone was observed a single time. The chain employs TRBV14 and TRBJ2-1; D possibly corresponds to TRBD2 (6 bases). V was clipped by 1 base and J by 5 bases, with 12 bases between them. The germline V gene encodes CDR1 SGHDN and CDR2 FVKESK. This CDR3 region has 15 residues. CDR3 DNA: TGTGCCAGCAGCCAAGGAGGCGGGAATAACAATGAGCAGTTCTTC. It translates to CASSQGGGNNNEQFF.

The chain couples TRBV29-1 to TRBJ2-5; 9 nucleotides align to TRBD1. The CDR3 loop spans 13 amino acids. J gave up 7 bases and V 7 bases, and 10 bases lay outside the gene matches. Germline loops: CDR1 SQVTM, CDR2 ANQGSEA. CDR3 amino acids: CSASGTGQWTQYF. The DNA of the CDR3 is TGCAGCGCAAGCGGGACAGGGCAATGGACCCAGTACTTC. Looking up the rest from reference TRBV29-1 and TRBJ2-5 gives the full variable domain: SAVISQKPSRDICQRGTSLTIQCQVDSQVTMMFWYRQQPGQSLTLIATANQGSEATYESGFVIDKFPISRPNLTFSTLTVSNMSPEDSSIYLCSASGTGQWTQYFGPGTRLLVL.

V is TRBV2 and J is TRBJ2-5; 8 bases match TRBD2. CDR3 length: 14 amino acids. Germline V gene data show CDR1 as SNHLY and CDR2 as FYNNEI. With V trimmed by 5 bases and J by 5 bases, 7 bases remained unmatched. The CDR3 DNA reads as TGTGCCAGCAGTCCGGGACTAGTAACCGAGACCCAGTACTTC. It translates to CASSPGLVTETQYF.

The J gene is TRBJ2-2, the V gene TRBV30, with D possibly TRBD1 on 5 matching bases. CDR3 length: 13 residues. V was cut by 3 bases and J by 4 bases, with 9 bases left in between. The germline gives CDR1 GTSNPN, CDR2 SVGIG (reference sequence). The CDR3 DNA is TGTGCCTGGAGCCCTGGGGCCACCGGGGAGCTGTTTTTT. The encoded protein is CAWSPGATGELFF.

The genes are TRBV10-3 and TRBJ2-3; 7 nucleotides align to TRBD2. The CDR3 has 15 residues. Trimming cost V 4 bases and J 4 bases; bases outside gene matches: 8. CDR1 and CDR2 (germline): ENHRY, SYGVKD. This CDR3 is CAISASGVSPDTQYF. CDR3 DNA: TGTGCCATCAGTGCCAGCGGGGTCAGCCCAGATACGCAGTATTTT.

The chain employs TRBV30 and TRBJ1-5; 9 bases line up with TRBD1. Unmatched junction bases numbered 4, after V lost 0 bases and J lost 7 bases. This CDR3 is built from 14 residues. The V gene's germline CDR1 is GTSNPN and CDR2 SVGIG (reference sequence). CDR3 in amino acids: CAWSVGGQGQPQHF. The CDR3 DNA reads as TGTGCCTGGAGTGTCGGGGGACAGGGCCAGCCCCAGCATTTT.

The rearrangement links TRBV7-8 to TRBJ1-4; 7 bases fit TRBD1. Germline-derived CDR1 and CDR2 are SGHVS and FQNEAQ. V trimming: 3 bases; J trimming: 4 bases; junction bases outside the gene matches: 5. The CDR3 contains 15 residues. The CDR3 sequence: CASSLDRWNNEKLFF. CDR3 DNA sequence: TGTGCCAGCAGCTTGGACAGGTGGAATAATGAAAAACTGTTTTTT.

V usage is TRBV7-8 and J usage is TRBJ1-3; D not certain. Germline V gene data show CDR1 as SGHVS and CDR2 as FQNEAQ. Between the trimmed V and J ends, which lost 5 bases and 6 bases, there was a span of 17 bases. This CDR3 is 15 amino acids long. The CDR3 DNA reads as TGTGCCAGCAGCCATCTGGGGAGGCATGAAAACACCATATATTTT. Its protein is CASSHLGRHENTIYF.

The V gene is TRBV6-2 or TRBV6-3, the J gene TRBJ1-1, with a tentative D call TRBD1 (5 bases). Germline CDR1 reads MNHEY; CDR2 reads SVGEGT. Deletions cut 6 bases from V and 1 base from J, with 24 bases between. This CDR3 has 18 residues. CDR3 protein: CASSANQAREAWNTEAFF. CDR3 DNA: TGTGCCAGCAGCGCCAATCAGGCCAGGGAAGCTTGGAACACTGAAGCTTTCTTT.

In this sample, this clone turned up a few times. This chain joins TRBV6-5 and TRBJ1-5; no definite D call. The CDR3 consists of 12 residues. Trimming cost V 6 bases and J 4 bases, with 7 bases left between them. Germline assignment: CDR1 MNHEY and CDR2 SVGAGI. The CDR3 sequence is CASRNTNQPQHF. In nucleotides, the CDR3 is TGTGCCAGCAGGAACACAAATCAGCCCCAGCATTTT.

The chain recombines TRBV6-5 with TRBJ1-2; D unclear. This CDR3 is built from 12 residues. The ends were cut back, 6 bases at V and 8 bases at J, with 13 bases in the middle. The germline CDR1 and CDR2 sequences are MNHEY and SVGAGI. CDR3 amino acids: CASRPPGGGYTF. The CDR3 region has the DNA TGTGCCAGCAGACCTCCGGGAGGCGGCTACACCTTC.

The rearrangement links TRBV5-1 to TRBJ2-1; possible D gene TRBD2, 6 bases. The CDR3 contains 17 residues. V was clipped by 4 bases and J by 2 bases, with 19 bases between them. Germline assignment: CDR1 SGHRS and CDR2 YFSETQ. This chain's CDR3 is CASSTTGLHSTYNEQFF. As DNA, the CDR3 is TGCGCCAGCAGCACCACCGGACTACATTCAACCTACAATGAGCAGTTCTTC.

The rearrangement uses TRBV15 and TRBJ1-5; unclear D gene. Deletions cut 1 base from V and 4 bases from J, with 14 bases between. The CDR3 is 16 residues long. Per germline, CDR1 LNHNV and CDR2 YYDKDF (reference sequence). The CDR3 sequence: CATSRGPGLRNQPQHF. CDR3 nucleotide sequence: TGTGCCACCAGCAGAGGTCCGGGTCTTCGGAATCAGCCCCAGCATTTT.

This CDR3 reads CASSFIPDTQYF. CDR3 coding DNA: TGTGCCAGCAGCTTTATCCCTGATACGCAGTATTTT. The V call is TRBV7-9, the J call TRBJ2-3; D remains ambiguous. CDR1 and CDR2 (germline): SEHNR, FQNEAQ (reference sequence). The CDR3 consists of 12 residues. V was trimmed by 3 bases and J by 6 bases, leaving 7 bases between them. The variable domain in full, completed from reference TRBV7-9 and TRBJ2-3, reads DTGVSQNPRHKITKRGQNVTFRCDPISEHNRLYWYRQTLGQGPEFLTYFQNEAQLEKSRLLSDRFSAERPKGSFSTLEIQRTEQGDSAMYLCASSFIPDTQYFGPGTRLTVL.

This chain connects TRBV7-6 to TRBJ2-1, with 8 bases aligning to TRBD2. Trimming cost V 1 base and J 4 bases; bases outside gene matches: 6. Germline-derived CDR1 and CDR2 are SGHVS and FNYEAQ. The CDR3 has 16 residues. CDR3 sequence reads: CASSLEASGLYNEQFF. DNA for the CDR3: TGTGCCAGCAGCTTAGAGGCTAGCGGGTTATACAATGAGCAGTTCTTC.